The rows below give T cell receptor beta chains drawn from one sample of a study of cytomegalovirus exposure and HLA in healthy donors. The method was immunoSEQ multiplex PCR; TCRdb's version includes in-frame clones alone and lacks a portion of them. The sample lists more than 110,000 clones, roughly 82% seen once, with approximately 6.8% in the top ten. Sequencing was performed on PBMCs. The receptors stem from a man aged 25 to 45 in good health and CMV-seronegative. Each CDR3 is given with its conserved first and last residue. A D gene is named only where the DNA matches it firmly. Size values are once, few and many counts, or a class for expanded clones, and some rows have none.

>-|TRBV7-6|TRBJ1-1|-
CASSLDPQGPTEAFF
TGTGCCAGCAGCTTAGACCCACAGGGACCCACTGAAGCTTTCTTT
>-|TRBV7-3|TRBJ1-2|-
CASSPGGAIGVYGYTF
TGTGCCAGCAGCCCCGGCGGGGCGATAGGGGTCTATGGCTACACCTTC
>-|TRBV27|TRBJ2-1|-
CASRTRTTYNEQFF
TGTGCCAGCAGGACACGGACTACCTACAATGAGCAGTTCTTC
>-|TRBV19|TRBJ1-4|-
CASTSGDSVNEKLFF
TGTGCCAGTACCTCCGGCGACAGTGTTAATGAAAAACTGTTTTTT
>-|TRBV29-1|TRBJ1-2|-
CSVWVGGFDGYTF
TGCAGCGTTTGGGTGGGAGGTTTCGATGGCTACACCTTC
>-|TRBV27|TRBJ1-5|-
CASSPREGGNQPQHF
TGTGCCAGCAGCCCCAGGGAGGGGGGAAATCAGCCCCAGCATTTT
>-|TRBV4-2|TRBJ2-5|-
CASSQGLAPRLETQYF
TGTGCCAGCAGCCAAGGTCTAGCGCCTCGGCTTGAGACCCAGTACTTC
>-|TRBV5-6|TRBJ2-3|TRBD2
CASSWRPSGGRPRTDTQYF
TGTGCCAGCAGCTGGCGTCCTAGCGGGGGCCGACCCCGCACAGATACGCAGTATTTT
>-|TRBV19|TRBJ1-5|-
CAGSQGITQPQHF
TGTGCCGGGTCACAGGGCATCACTCAGCCCCAGCATTTT
>-|TRBV2|TRBJ1-6|TRBD1
CASGGQQNSPLHF
TGTGCCAGCGGGGGACAGCAAAATTCACCCCTCCACTTT
>-|TRBV7-6|TRBJ2-1|-
CASSEGEYNEQFF
TGTGCCAGCAGCGAGGGAGAGTACAATGAGCAGTTCTTC
>-|TRBV28|TRBJ2-3|TRBD2
CASSKKGLADRTDTQYF
TGTGCCAGCAGCAAGAAGGGACTAGCCGACCGCACAGATACGCAGTATTTT
>-|TRBV28|TRBJ2-3|-
CASQAGLGTDTQYF
TGTGCCAGCCAGGCGGGACTGGGCACAGATACGCAGTATTTT
>-|TRBV6-5|TRBJ1-6|-
CASRTEQTYNSPLHF
TGTGCCAGCAGAACGGAACAGACATATAATTCACCCCTCCACTTT
>-|TRBV7-3|TRBJ2-1|TRBD2
CASSNGGGEQFF
TGTGCCAGCAGCAACGGGGGAGGGGAGCAGTTCTTC
>-|TRBV5-1|TRBJ2-7|TRBD1
CASSTPDRVGEQYF
TGCGCCAGCAGCACCCCCGACAGGGTGGGCGAGCAGTACTTC
>-|TRBV9|TRBJ1-1|TRBD1
CASSVARTGLNTEAFF
TGTGCCAGCAGCGTAGCTCGGACAGGGCTGAACACTGAAGCTTTCTTT
>few|TRBV2|TRBJ2-1|TRBD2
CASRAGGSYNEQFF
TGTGCCAGCAGGGCGGGGGGCTCCTACAATGAGCAGTTCTTC
>-|TRBV6-1|TRBJ1-5|-
CASEKEVNQPQHF
TGTGCCAGCGAGAAAGAGGTCAATCAGCCCCAGCATTTT
>-|TRBV27|TRBJ1-2|TRBD1
CASSRDRVDGYTF
TGTGCCAGTTCCCGGGACAGGGTGGATGGCTACACCTTC
>-|TRBV4-1|TRBJ1-5|-
CASSRIITGTISNQPQHF
TGCGCCAGCAGCCGGATAATAACCGGGACAATTAGCAATCAGCCCCAGCATTTT
>-|TRBV30|TRBJ2-2|TRBD2
CAWSPGLLAGELFF
TGTGCCTGGAGCCCGGGACTACTAGCCGGGGAGCTGTTTTTT
>-|TRBV29-1|TRBJ1-1|TRBD1
CSVGQGNTEAFF
TGCAGCGTTGGACAGGGCAACACTGAAGCTTTCTTT
>-|TRBV28|TRBJ2-7|-
CASSLGQYEQYF
TGTGCCAGCAGTTTAGGACAGTACGAGCAGTACTTC
>-|TRBV7-2|TRBJ2-5|TRBD2
CASSSNGGDQETQYF
TGTGCCAGCAGCTCTAACGGGGGGGATCAAGAGACCCAGTACTTC
>-|TRBV9|TRBJ2-2|TRBD1
CASSRQGTDTGELFF
TGTGCCAGCAGCCGACAGGGGACAGACACCGGGGAGCTGTTTTTT